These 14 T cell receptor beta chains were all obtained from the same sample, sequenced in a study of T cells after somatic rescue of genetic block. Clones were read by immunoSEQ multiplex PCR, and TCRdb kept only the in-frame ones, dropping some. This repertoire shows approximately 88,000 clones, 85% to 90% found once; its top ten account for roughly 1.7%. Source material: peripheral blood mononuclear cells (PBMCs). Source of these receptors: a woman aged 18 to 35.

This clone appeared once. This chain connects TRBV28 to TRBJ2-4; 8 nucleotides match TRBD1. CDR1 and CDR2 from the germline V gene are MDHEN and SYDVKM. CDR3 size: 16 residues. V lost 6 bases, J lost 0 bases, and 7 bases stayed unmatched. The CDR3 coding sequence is TGTGCCAGCAGCGAAGGGACAGGCCTAGCCAAAAACATTCAGTACTTC. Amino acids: CASSEGTGLAKNIQYF.

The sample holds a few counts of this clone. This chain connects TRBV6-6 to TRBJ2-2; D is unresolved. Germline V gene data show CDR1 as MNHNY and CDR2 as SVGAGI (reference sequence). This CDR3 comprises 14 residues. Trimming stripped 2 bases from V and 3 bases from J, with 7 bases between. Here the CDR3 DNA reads TGTGCCAGCAGTTACGAGGAGTACACCGGGGAGCTGTTTTTT. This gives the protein CASSYEEYTGELFF.

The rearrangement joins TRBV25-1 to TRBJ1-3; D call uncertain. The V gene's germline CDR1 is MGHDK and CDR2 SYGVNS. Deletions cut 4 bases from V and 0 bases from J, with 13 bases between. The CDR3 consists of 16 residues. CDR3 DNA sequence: TGTGCCAGCAGTGGTGAAGGACCAAGCTCTGGAAACACCATATATTTT. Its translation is CASSGEGPSSGNTIYF.

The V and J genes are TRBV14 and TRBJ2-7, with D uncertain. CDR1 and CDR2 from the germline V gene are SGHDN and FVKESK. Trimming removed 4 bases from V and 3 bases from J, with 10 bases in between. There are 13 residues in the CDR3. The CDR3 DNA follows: TGTGCCAGCAGCCCGCCGAACAGCTACGAGCAGTACTTC. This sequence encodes CASSPPNSYEQYF.

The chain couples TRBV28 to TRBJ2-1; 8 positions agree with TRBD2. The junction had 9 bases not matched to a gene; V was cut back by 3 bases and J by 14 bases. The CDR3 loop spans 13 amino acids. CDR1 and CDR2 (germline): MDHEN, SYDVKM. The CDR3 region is CASSFAAAGVKFF. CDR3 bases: TGTGCCAGCAGTTTTGCGGCAGCGGGAGTAAAGTTCTTC.

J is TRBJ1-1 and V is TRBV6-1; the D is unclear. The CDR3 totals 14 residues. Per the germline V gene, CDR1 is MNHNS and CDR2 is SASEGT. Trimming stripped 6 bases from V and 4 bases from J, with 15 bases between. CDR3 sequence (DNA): TGTGCCAGCAGGTCCGCCCTGGGCGGCACTGAAGCTTTCTTT. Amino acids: CASRSALGGTEAFF.

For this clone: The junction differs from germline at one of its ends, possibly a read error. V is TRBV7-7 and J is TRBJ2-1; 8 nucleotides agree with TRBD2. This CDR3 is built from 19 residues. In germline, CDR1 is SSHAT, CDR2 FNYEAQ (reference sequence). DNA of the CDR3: TGTGCTAGCAGCTTAGCAATGAGTGTGGCGGGAGGAGGTTACAATGAGCAGTTCTTC. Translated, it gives CASSLAMSVAGGGYNEQFF.

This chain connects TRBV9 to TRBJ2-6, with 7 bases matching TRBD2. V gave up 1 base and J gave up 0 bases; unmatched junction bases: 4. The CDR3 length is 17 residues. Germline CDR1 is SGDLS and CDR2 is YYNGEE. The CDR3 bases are TGTGCCAGCAGCGTACTAGCGGTCGACTCTGGGGCCAACGTCCTGACTTTC. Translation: CASSVLAVDSGANVLTF.

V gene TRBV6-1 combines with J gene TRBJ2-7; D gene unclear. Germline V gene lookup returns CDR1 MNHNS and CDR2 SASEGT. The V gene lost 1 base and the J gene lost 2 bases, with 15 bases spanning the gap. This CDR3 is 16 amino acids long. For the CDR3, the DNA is TGTGCCAGCAGTGAAGGGGCAGGACCCTTTACCTACGAGCAGTACTTC. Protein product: CASSEGAGPFTYEQYF.

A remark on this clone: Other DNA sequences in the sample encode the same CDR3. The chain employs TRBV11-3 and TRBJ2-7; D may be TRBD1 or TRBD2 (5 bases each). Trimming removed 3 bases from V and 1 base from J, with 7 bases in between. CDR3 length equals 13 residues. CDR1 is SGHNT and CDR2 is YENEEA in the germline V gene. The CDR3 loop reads CASSFGGSYEQYF. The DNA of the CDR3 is TGTGCCAGCAGCTTTGGGGGTTCCTACGAGCAGTACTTC.

CDR3 loop: CASRTTRDTGGDEQFF. CDR3 DNA sequence: TGTGCCAGCAGAACAACCCGGGACACCGGAGGGGATGAGCAGTTCTTC. The genes are TRBV7-9 and TRBJ2-1; TRBD1 or TRBD2 may be the D gene (6 bases each). CDR3 size: 16 residues. Germline CDR1 is SEHNR and CDR2 is FQNEAQ (reference sequence). Between the trimmed V and J ends, which lost 6 bases and 8 bases, there was a span of 23 bases.

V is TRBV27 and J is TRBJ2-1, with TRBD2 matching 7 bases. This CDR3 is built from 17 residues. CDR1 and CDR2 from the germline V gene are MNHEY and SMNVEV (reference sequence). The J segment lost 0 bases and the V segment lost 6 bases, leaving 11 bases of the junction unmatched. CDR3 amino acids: CASRPSIAGSSYNEQFF. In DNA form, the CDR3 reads TGTGCCAGCAGGCCATCAATAGCGGGCAGCTCCTACAATGAGCAGTTCTTC.

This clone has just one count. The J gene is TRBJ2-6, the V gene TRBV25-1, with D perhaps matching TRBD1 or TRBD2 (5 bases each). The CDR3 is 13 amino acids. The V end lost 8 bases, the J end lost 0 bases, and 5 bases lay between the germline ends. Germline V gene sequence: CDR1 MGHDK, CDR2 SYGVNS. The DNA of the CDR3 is TGTGCCAGCGGGGGCTCTGGGGCCAACGTCCTGACTTTC. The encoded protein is CASGGSGANVLTF.

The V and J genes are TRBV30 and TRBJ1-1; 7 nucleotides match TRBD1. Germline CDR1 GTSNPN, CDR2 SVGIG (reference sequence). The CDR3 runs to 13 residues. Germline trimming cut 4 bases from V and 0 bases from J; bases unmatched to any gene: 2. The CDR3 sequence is CAWTGQMNTEAFF. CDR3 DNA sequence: TGTGCCTGGACGGGACAGATGAACACTGAAGCTTTCTTT.